One sample yielded the 32 T cell receptor beta chains listed below, sequenced in a study of PD-L1 blockade in urothelial cancer. TCRdb keeps only in-frame clones here, not all; method: immunoSEQ multiplex PCR. The profile covers under 150,000 clones, with about 89% appearing a single time and 1.5% to 2% taken by the ten largest. Time point noted: peripheral blood 6 weeks after treatment start. Sequencing used PBMCs, obtained around atezolizumab (anti-PD-L1) treatment. These TCRs come from a man aged 55 to 70 with urothelial cancer.

V usage is TRBV18 and J usage is TRBJ1-2; 9 nucleotides align to TRBD1. The CDR3 is 15 residues long. The V segment lost 0 bases and the J segment 2 bases; nucleotides outside the gene matches: 1. Germline V CDR1 and CDR2: KGHSH, LQKENI. Here the CDR3 reads CASSPPGQGNYGYTF. The CDR3 DNA reads as TGTGCCAGCTCACCACCGGGACAGGGCAACTATGGCTACACCTTC.

On this clone: At one of its ends the junction is not consistent with the germline gene, which may arise from a read error. This chain connects TRBV7-7 to TRBJ2-1; 8 positions match TRBD2. This CDR3 spans 13 amino acids. Germline V gene data show CDR1 as SSHAT and CDR2 as FNYEAQ (reference sequence). The CDR3 loop is CASSSGLAHEQFF. The CDR3 nucleotides are TGTGCTAGCAGCTCAGGACTAGCTCATGAGCAGTTCTTC.

CDR3 sequence reads: CASSLGGVQPQHF. As DNA, the CDR3 is TGTGCCAGCAGCTTAGGCGGGGTTCAGCCCCAGCATTTT. The gene calls are TRBV7-2 and TRBJ1-5; D gene uncertain. CDR1 is SGHTA and CDR2 is FQGNSA in the germline V gene. V lost 1 base, J lost 6 bases, and 7 bases lay in between. The CDR3 is 13 residues long. The full variable domain, completed using reference TRBV7-2 and TRBJ1-5, is GAGVSQSPSNKVTEKGKDVELRCDPISGHTALYWYRQSLGQGLEFLIYFQGNSAPDKSGLPSDRFSAERTGGSVSTLTIQRTQQEDSAVYLCASSLGGVQPQHFGDGTRLSIL.

Written as DNA, the CDR3 is TGCGCCAGCAGCCCCGGGGACAGGCAGGCGGGATACTTC. Amino acids: CASSPGDRQAGYF. This chain uses TRBV5-1 with TRBJ2-7; TRBD1 matches at 8 bases. V gave up 4 bases and J gave up 13 bases; unmatched junction bases: 13. Germline lookup yields CDR1 SGHRS and CDR2 YFSETQ. CDR3 length: 13 residues.

The rearrangement joins TRBV23-1 to TRBJ1-5; TRBD1 matches 9 bases. TRBV23-1 is an ORF for which the function is uncertain. This CDR3 contains 18 residues. With 5 bases clipped from V and 1 base from J, the junction kept 12 bases outside the gene matches. CDR3 amino acids: CASSIPGDRVPSNQPQHF. CDR3 DNA: TGCGCCAGCAGTATTCCTGGGGACAGGGTACCGAGCAATCAGCCCCAGCATTTT.

The rearrangement links TRBV19 to TRBJ1-4; D unclear. This CDR3 has 16 residues. From germline, CDR1 is LNHDA and CDR2 SQIVND (reference sequence). V gave up 1 base and J gave up 4 bases, with 13 bases separating them. The CDR3 DNA is TGTGCCAGTAGTATAGGGAAGGAGGTACTTAATGAAAAACTGTTTTTT. As protein: CASSIGKEVLNEKLFF.

This clone was seen more than once but under ten times. The chain carries TRBV6-5 and TRBJ2-7, with TRBD1 identical over 9 bases. V was pared by 2 bases and J by 0 bases, with 5 bases of the junction left unmatched. Germline V gene sequence: CDR1 MNHEY, CDR2 SVGAGI. This CDR3 contains 16 residues. The CDR3 DNA is TGTGCCAGCAGTTACGGGACAGGGTCTCTCTCCTACGAGCAGTACTTC. Translation gives CASSYGTGSLSYEQYF.

This clone was seen more than once but under ten times. The CDR3 protein is CASSLEEDTQYF. The CDR3, as DNA: TGTGCCAGCAGCTTAGAGGAGGATACGCAGTATTTT. The V call is TRBV13, the J call TRBJ2-3, with D hard to call. This CDR3 is built from 12 residues. Germline loops: CDR1 PRHDT, CDR2 FYEKMQ (reference sequence). The V gene lost 1 base and the J gene lost 6 bases, with 5 bases spanning the gap.

This sequence joins TRBV6-1 and TRBJ2-7; TRBD2 matches at 14 bases. The ends lost 8 bases at V and 3 bases at J; junction bases unmatched: 3. Germline V gene data show CDR1 as MNHNS and CDR2 as SASEGT. The CDR3 extends over 14 amino acids. DNA of the CDR3: TGTGCCAGCTCTGGGACTAGCGGGGGCTACGAGCAGTACTTC. This gives the protein CASSGTSGGYEQYF.

This chain connects TRBV15 to TRBJ2-1; D is possibly TRBD1 (5 bases). The CDR3 extends over 15 amino acids. The V and J ends lost 4 bases and 8 bases respectively, with 18 bases between them. Germline lookup yields CDR1 LNHNV and CDR2 YYDKDF (reference sequence). The CDR3: CATSIPEGWGYEQFF. DNA of the CDR3: TGTGCCACCAGCATCCCCGAAGGTTGGGGCTATGAGCAGTTCTTC.

The chain uses TRBV5-4 and TRBJ1-2; no clear D. CDR3 length equals 14 residues. Looked up from germline, CDR1 is SGHNT and CDR2 is YYREEE (reference sequence). Trimming removed 2 bases from V and 2 bases from J, with 10 bases in between. The CDR3 spells CASSLEGFNYGYTF. The CDR3 DNA reads TGTGCCAGCAGCTTAGAGGGCTTCAACTATGGCTACACCTTC.

The V gene is TRBV9, the J gene TRBJ2-1, with TRBD2 as a possible D gene (5 bases). In germline, CDR1 is SGDLS, CDR2 YYNGEE. The V end lost 2 bases, the J end lost 4 bases, and 13 bases lay between the germline ends. The CDR3 sequence is 15 residues long. CDR3 loop: CASSVNTDSYNEQFF. CDR3 sequence (DNA): TGTGCCAGCAGCGTGAATACGGACTCGTACAATGAGCAGTTCTTC. Combining the CDR3 with reference TRBV9 and TRBJ2-1 gives the whole variable domain DSGVTQTPKHLITATGQRVTLRCSPRSGDLSVYWYQQSLDQGLQFLIQYYNGEERAKGNILERFSAQQFPDLHSELNLSSLELGDSALYFCASSVNTDSYNEQFFGPGTRLTVL.

The V gene is TRBV6-5, the J gene TRBJ2-7; 9 positions match TRBD2. Germline V gene lookup returns CDR1 MNHEY and CDR2 SVGAGI. CDR3 length: 14 amino acids. After removal of 7 bases from V and 2 bases from J, the junction contained 6 bases not matched to a gene. In nucleotides, the CDR3 is TGTGCCAGCACCCCCAGCGGGAGGACCTACGAGCAGTACTTC. Residues: CASTPSGRTYEQYF.

The genes are TRBV4-3 and TRBJ2-1, with D tentatively TRBD1 (5 bases). Germline assignment: CDR1 LGHNA and CDR2 YSLEER. The germline V and J ends were trimmed by 5 bases and 0 bases, with 17 bases remaining between them. This CDR3 spans 17 amino acids. The CDR3 sequence is CASSDSLLFSSYNEQFF. The CDR3 bases are TGCGCCAGCAGCGACAGCTTACTTTTTAGCTCCTACAATGAGCAGTTCTTC.

The chain uses TRBV2 and TRBJ1-1; a possible D gene is TRBD1 (6 bases). The germline V gene encodes CDR1 SNHLY and CDR2 FYNNEI. With 0 bases removed from V and 8 bases from J, the gap between germline ends came to 19 bases. The CDR3 has 16 amino acids. The CDR3 sequence: CASSEAGWGPRDEAFF. In DNA form, the CDR3 reads TGTGCCAGCAGTGAAGCGGGGTGGGGGCCCCGGGACGAAGCTTTCTTT.

The chain joins TRBV10-3 to TRBJ2-7, with 14 bases matching TRBD2. The CDR3 has 21 residues. Germline V gene sequence: CDR1 ENHRY, CDR2 SYGVKD. The ends lost 2 bases at V and 0 bases at J; junction bases unmatched: 15. This CDR3 reads CAISERDRRTSGRLSSYEQYF. The CDR3 bases are TGTGCCATCAGTGAGCGGGATCGGCGGACTAGCGGGAGGTTGAGCTCCTACGAGCAGTACTTC.

This clone appeared once. The chain joins TRBV19 to TRBJ1-5, with 7 bases matching TRBD1. CDR1 and CDR2 (germline): LNHDA, SQIVND (reference sequence). The CDR3 loop spans 15 amino acids. The junction had 8 bases not matched to a gene; V was cut back by 4 bases and J by 5 bases. The CDR3 sequence: CASSNIDRVDQPQHF. CDR3 sequence (DNA): TGTGCCAGTAGTAATATCGACAGGGTTGATCAGCCCCAGCATTTT.

The sample holds one count of this clone. V usage is TRBV4-3 and J usage is TRBJ2-3; 10 bases fit TRBD1. The CDR3 is 15 residues long. CDR1 is LGHNA and CDR2 is YSLEER in the germline V gene. J was trimmed by 1 base and V by 8 bases; bases with no gene match: 6. Here the CDR3 DNA reads TGCGCCAGCGGGACAGGGGTGACGGGCACAGATACGCAGTATTTT. Translation: CASGTGVTGTDTQYF.

The rearrangement links TRBV5-4 to TRBJ2-1; 9 nucleotides line up with TRBD2. Germline CDR1 reads SGHNT; CDR2 reads YYREEE (reference sequence). The CDR3 spans 16 residues. After removal of 3 bases from V and 9 bases from J, the junction contained 13 bases not matched to a gene. The CDR3 nucleotides are TGTGCCAGCAGCTCCGACGGCGGGGGGGCTGGGCTTGAGCAGTTCTTC. It is translated as CASSSDGGGAGLEQFF.

Here the CDR3 reads CASSLKAGNSYEQYF. CDR3 in DNA: TGTGCCAGCAGCTTAAAAGCGGGGAACTCCTACGAGCAGTACTTC. The chain links TRBV7-3 to TRBJ2-7; 7 bases match TRBD2. Germline lookup yields CDR1 SGHTA and CDR2 FQGTGA. The CDR3 is 15 amino acids. Trimming cost V 1 base and J 0 bases; bases outside gene matches: 3.

This clone is a singleton in its sample. The rearrangement uses TRBV7-2 and TRBJ2-7; D is ambiguous. V was shortened by 4 bases and J by 2 bases, with 12 bases between the two germline ends. The CDR3 has 14 residues. From germline, CDR1 is SGHTA and CDR2 FQGNSA. CDR3 sequence reads: CASSSRDFPYEQYF. The CDR3 bases are TGTGCCAGCAGCTCCCGAGACTTCCCCTACGAGCAGTACTTC.

This chain links TRBV10-3 with TRBJ1-3; 7 nucleotides agree with TRBD1. The V segment lost 6 bases and the J segment 2 bases; nucleotides outside the gene matches: 7. Germline V lookup: CDR1 ENHRY, CDR2 SYGVKD. CDR3 size: 15 residues. The CDR3 bases are TGTGCCATCAGGGGGGACAGTCCACCTGGAAACACCATATATTTT. It encodes CAIRGDSPPGNTIYF.

V and J are TRBV9 and TRBJ1-5; D perhaps matches TRBD1 (5 bases). Trimming took off 0 bases at V and 4 bases at J, with 11 bases between the two ends. CDR1 and CDR2 (germline): SGDLS, YYNGEE. The CDR3 extends over 15 amino acids. Written as DNA, the CDR3 is TGTGCCAGCAGCGTAGGTGGGGCCAGTAATCAGCCCCAGCATTTT. Protein: CASSVGGASNQPQHF.

This clone was picked up a small number of times. V usage is TRBV28 and J usage is TRBJ1-4, with D tentatively TRBD1 (6 bases). V lost 6 bases to trimming and J lost 6 bases, with 17 bases between them. The CDR3 covers 15 residues. CDR1 and CDR2 (germline): MDHEN, SYDVKM. CDR3 sequence (DNA): TGTGCCAGCAGAAAATGGACAGTGGGTTATGAAAAACTGTTTTTT. As protein: CASRKWTVGYEKLFF. Using reference TRBV28 and TRBJ1-4 for the parts outside the CDR3, the full variable domain is DVKVTQSSRYLVKRTGEKVFLECVQDMDHENMFWYRQDPGLGLRLIYFSYDVKMKEKGDIPEGYSVSREKKERFSLILESASTNQTSMYLCASRKWTVGYEKLFFGSGTQLSVL.

The V call is TRBV11-2, the J call TRBJ1-1, with a possible D match to TRBD1 (5 bases). This CDR3 is built from 13 residues. Per germline, CDR1 SGHAT and CDR2 FQNNGV. Trimming pared 1 base from V and 11 bases from J, leaving 14 bases between. The CDR3 sequence: CASSLVRGFGAFF. The CDR3 DNA follows: TGTGCCAGCAGCTTAGTGCGGGGGTTTGGCGCTTTCTTT.

V gene TRBV14 combines with J gene TRBJ1-1; TRBD1 agrees at 7 bases. This CDR3 has 16 amino acids. Germline V lookup: CDR1 SGHDN, CDR2 FVKESK. V lost 0 bases to trimming and J lost 0 bases; unmatched junction nucleotides: 4. As DNA, the CDR3 is TGTGCCAGCAGCCAAGATATCGGGACAGTGAACACTGAAGCTTTCTTT. It encodes CASSQDIGTVNTEAFF.

The V call is TRBV27, the J call TRBJ1-1, with D possibly being TRBD1 (6 bases). Trimming shortened V by 3 bases and J by 8 bases, and 10 bases separated the two germline ends. Looked up from germline, CDR1 is MNHEY and CDR2 is SMNVEV (reference sequence). The CDR3 is 12 residues long. CDR3 protein: CASSLGGLEAFF. CDR3 DNA sequence: TGTGCCAGCAGTTTGGGGGGGCTCGAAGCTTTCTTT.

In its sample, this clone was seen once. This sequence joins TRBV28 and TRBJ1-2, with D perhaps matching TRBD1 (5 bases). Germline loops: CDR1 MDHEN, CDR2 SYDVKM. V lost 5 bases and J lost 3, with 13 bases in between. The CDR3 loop spans 14 amino acids. CDR3 residues: CASSPTGNYYGYTF. The CDR3 DNA reads as TGTGCCAGCAGTCCTACAGGAAATTACTATGGCTACACCTTC.

This rearrangement joins TRBV4-1 to TRBJ2-3; D ambiguous. The CDR3 is 13 amino acids. Trimming stripped 0 bases from V and 6 bases from J, with 7 bases between. From germline, CDR1 is MGHRA and CDR2 YSYEKL. The chain's CDR3 is CASSQDPQDTQYF. The CDR3 nucleotides are TGCGCCAGCAGCCAAGATCCCCAGGATACGCAGTATTTT.

The gene calls are TRBV7-9 and TRBJ2-3, with TRBD2 identical over 14 bases. Germline loops: CDR1 SEHNR, CDR2 FQNEAQ (reference sequence). This CDR3 has 18 amino acids. V lost 1 base, J lost 1 base, and 4 bases stayed unmatched. This CDR3 reads CASSLGGTSGGRTDTQYF. CDR3 DNA sequence: TGTGCCAGCAGCTTAGGCGGGACTAGCGGGGGCCGCACAGATACGCAGTATTTT. The full variable domain, rest sourced from reference TRBV7-9 and TRBJ2-3, is DTGVSQNPRHKITKRGQNVTFRCDPISEHNRLYWYRQTLGQGPEFLTYFQNEAQLEKSRLLSDRFSAERPKGSFSTLEIQRTEQGDSAMYLCASSLGGTSGGRTDTQYFGPGTRLTVL.

The chain uses TRBV18 and TRBJ2-5; perhaps TRBD2 as D (5 bases). Trimming took 4 bases from V and 5 from J, leaving 17 bases between them. CDR1 KGHSH and CDR2 LQKENI come from the germline V gene. The CDR3 totals 15 residues. The CDR3 protein is CASSREHRPSETQYF. The CDR3 region has the DNA TGTGCCAGCTCACGGGAGCACAGACCTTCGGAGACCCAGTACTTC.

In its sample, this clone is medium-sized (0.01 to 0.1%). J is TRBJ2-2 and V is TRBV6-4; tentatively, D is TRBD1 (5 bases). This CDR3 is 13 amino acids long. CDR1 and CDR2 from the germline V gene are MRHNA and SNTAGT. V lost 7 bases and J 6 bases, leaving 12 bases between the germline ends. CDR3 sequence reads: CASTDGQAGELFF. CDR3 DNA sequence: TGTGCCAGCACAGACGGACAAGCCGGGGAGCTGTTTTTT.